This entry lists 25 T cell receptor beta chains sequenced from one sample in a study of shared clonotypes between healthy human individuals. Here immunoSEQ multiplex PCR was the method, and the copy in TCRdb shows in-frame clones only, minus some. The sample consists of about 1.1 million clones, around three quarters of them appearing once. The specimen was memory CD4+ T cells from PBMCs. The subset: CD45RA-negative fraction. The receptors were sampled from a man aged 18 to 29 in good health. Some clones in this sample may be carry-over from other donors' samples.

The chain uses TRBV6-1 and TRBJ1-5; a weak D match, TRBD1 (6 bases). Germline loops: CDR1 MNHNS, CDR2 SASEGT. Trimming took 4 bases from V and 4 from J, leaving 17 bases between them. The CDR3 totals 16 residues. This CDR3 reads CASSGVDSTYNQPQHF. The CDR3 DNA follows: TGTGCCAGCAGTGGGGTGGACAGCACTTATAATCAGCCCCAGCATTTT.

This clone was detected many times. The V call is TRBV15, the J call TRBJ2-4, with 7 positions matching TRBD1. CDR3 length: 16 residues. The trim removed 0 bases at V and 0 bases at J, leaving 2 bases unmatched. Germline loops: CDR1 LNHNV, CDR2 YYDKDF (reference sequence). CDR3 nucleotide sequence: TGTGCCACCAGCAGAGAGGCAGGGGGAGCCAAAAACATTCAGTACTTC. Encoded protein: CATSREAGGAKNIQYF.

V gene TRBV7-3 combines with J gene TRBJ2-2, with D maybe TRBD1 (6 bases). CDR1 and CDR2 from the germline V gene are SGHTA and FQGTGA. Trimming took 5 bases from V and 1 from J, leaving 8 bases between them. CDR3 size: 14 residues. The CDR3 DNA reads as TGTGCCAGCAGCATGGACAGGAACACCGGGGAGCTGTTTTTT. As protein: CASSMDRNTGELFF.

The J gene is TRBJ2-6, the V gene TRBV28, with D perhaps TRBD2 (6 bases). The CDR3 spans 15 residues. Deletions cut 2 bases from V and 4 bases from J, with 9 bases between. Per the germline V gene, CDR1 is MDHEN and CDR2 is SYDVKM. CDR3 coding DNA: TGTGCCAGCAGTTTAACGGGGGTCGGGGCCAACGTCCTGACTTTC. This encodes CASSLTGVGANVLTF.

This clone is a singleton in its sample. The V gene is TRBV14, the J gene TRBJ2-1; D assignment may be TRBD1 or TRBD2 (5 bases each). Trimming left V 1 base short and J 9 bases short, with 19 bases between. CDR3 size: 16 residues. Germline V gene sequence: CDR1 SGHDN, CDR2 FVKESK. The CDR3 nucleotides read TGTGCCAGCAGCCAAGCTTCCGGGACCCTAGGAGGTGAGCAGTTCTTC. The encoded protein is CASSQASGTLGGEQFF.

The chain uses TRBV18 and TRBJ1-5; TRBD1 might be the D (5 bases). Per germline, CDR1 KGHSH and CDR2 LQKENI. V dropped 0 bases and J dropped 4 bases, with 16 bases sitting between them. The CDR3 is 17 residues long. The CDR3 nucleotides read TGTGCCAGCTCACCACCGAGGATGGGGCAGGGTAATCAGCCCCAGCATTTT. It encodes CASSPPRMGQGNQPQHF.

Ten or more counts support this clone. The genes are TRBV10-2 and TRBJ1-5, with D unclear. V was trimmed by 7 bases and J by 4 bases, leaving 14 bases between them. The germline V gene has CDR1 WSHSY and CDR2 SAAADI. The CDR3 length is 14 residues. CDR3: CASTGLGGNQPQHF. In DNA, the CDR3 is TGCGCCAGCACTGGTTTAGGCGGAAATCAGCCCCAGCATTTT.

This rearrangement joins TRBV29-1 to TRBJ2-1; the D gene is possibly TRBD1 (6 bases). Per the germline V gene, CDR1 is SQVTM and CDR2 is ANQGSEA. The CDR3 is made up of 14 amino acids. V was cut by 3 bases and J by 6 bases, with 15 bases left in between. CDR3 sequence (DNA): TGCAGCGTTGACGCACAGGGTGATGGCAATGAGCAGTTCTTC. It codes for CSVDAQGDGNEQFF.

This chain joins TRBV7-2 and TRBJ1-5; D is unresolved. The germline V and J ends were trimmed by 2 bases and 9 bases, with 11 bases remaining between them. This CDR3 spans 13 amino acids. In germline, CDR1 is SGHTA, CDR2 FQGNSA. The CDR3 DNA reads as TGTGCCAGCAGCTTAAGGAGCGATTCGCCCCAGCATTTT. This codes for CASSLRSDSPQHF.

The chain has TRBV19 and TRBJ1-5, with D unclear. Germline V gene lookup returns CDR1 LNHDA and CDR2 SQIVND (reference sequence). V was trimmed by 3 bases and J by 0 bases, leaving 9 bases between them. There are 15 residues in the CDR3. The CDR3 DNA reads TGTGCCAGTAGTATTCAGGATTATAGCAATCAGCCCCAGCATTTT. It codes for CASSIQDYSNQPQHF.

V gene TRBV2 combines with J gene TRBJ2-7; the D gene is possibly TRBD1 (6 bases). CDR3 size: 14 residues. With 1 base removed from V and 4 bases from J, the gap between germline ends came to 11 bases. Per the germline V gene, CDR1 is SNHLY and CDR2 is FYNNEI. The CDR3 is CASSEGQGKYEQYF. DNA for the CDR3: TGTGCCAGCAGTGAAGGTCAGGGGAAGTACGAGCAGTACTTC.

Only one count was recorded for this clone. The chain employs TRBV28 and TRBJ1-5; D remains unclear. Germline CDR1 is MDHEN and CDR2 is SYDVKM. Trimming took 7 bases from V and 6 from J, leaving 16 bases between them. This CDR3 spans 14 amino acids. This CDR3 is CASNGPSLRQPQHF. DNA for the CDR3: TGTGCCAGCAACGGACCTTCTCTGCGTCAGCCCCAGCATTTT.

A few counts support this clone. The CDR3 here is CASSLSAGGYNEQFF. The CDR3 nucleotides read TGTGCCAGCAGCTTGTCCGCGGGAGGGTACAATGAGCAGTTCTTC. V is TRBV11-3 and J is TRBJ2-1; TRBD2 matches at 9 bases. After removal of 3 bases from V and 4 bases from J, the junction contained 4 bases not matched to a gene. CDR1 and CDR2 from the germline V gene are SGHNT and YENEEA. There are 15 residues in the CDR3. The whole variable domain, remainder taken from reference TRBV11-3 and TRBJ2-1, is EAGVVQSPRYKIIEKKQPVAFWCNPISGHNTLYWYLQNLGQGPELLIRYENEEAVDDSQLPKDRFSAERLKGVDSTLKIQPAELGDSAVYLCASSLSAGGYNEQFFGPGTRLTVL.

This clone was counted only a few times. Other DNA variants within this sample encode the same CDR3. The chain carries TRBV2 and TRBJ2-1; TRBD2 aligns across 11 bases. CDR1 is SNHLY, CDR2 FYNNEI, per germline. J gave up 2 bases and V 6 bases, and 3 bases lay outside the gene matches. The CDR3 contains 15 residues. Written as DNA, the CDR3 is TGTGCCAGCAGAGGGACTAGCGGTACCTACAATGAGCAGTTCTTC. It codes for CASRGTSGTYNEQFF.

The V gene is TRBV7-8, the J gene TRBJ1-4; no clear D gene. This CDR3 spans 12 amino acids. Trimming pared 2 bases from V and 7 bases from J, leaving 5 bases between. CDR1 and CDR2 (germline): SGHVS, FQNEAQ. The CDR3 sequence: CASSLIGEKLFF. The CDR3 nucleotides are TGTGCCAGCAGCTTAATAGGTGAAAAACTGTTTTTT.

The chain joins TRBV10-1 to TRBJ2-2; tentatively, D is TRBD2 (6 bases). CDR1 and CDR2 (germline): WNHNN, SYGVQD (reference sequence). The V gene lost 10 bases and the J gene lost 0 bases, with 15 bases spanning the gap. The CDR3 loop spans 15 amino acids. CDR3 coding DNA: TGCGCCACCCCGGGAGTCCTCGCGAACACCGGGGAGCTGTTTTTT. Encoded protein: CATPGVLANTGELFF.

The chain joins TRBV14 to TRBJ2-1; 10 bases map to TRBD2. Per the germline V gene, CDR1 is SGHDN and CDR2 is FVKESK. CDR3 length equals 17 residues. J was trimmed by 1 base and V by 5 bases; bases with no gene match: 8. The CDR3 region is CASSGEREGRSYNEQFF. The CDR3 nucleotides read TGTGCCAGCAGCGGAGAGCGGGAGGGCCGTTCCTACAATGAGCAGTTCTTC.

V gene TRBV5-6 combines with J gene TRBJ1-4, with a tentative D call TRBD1 (6 bases). V was shortened by 0 bases and J by 6 bases, with 12 bases between the two germline ends. Germline-derived CDR1 and CDR2 are SGHDT and YYEEEE. This CDR3 comprises 15 residues. In DNA form, the CDR3 reads TGTGCCAGCAGCTTGGTGGGCAGGGGTGATGAAAAACTGTTTTTT. Translating gives CASSLVGRGDEKLFF.

The J gene is TRBJ2-3, the V gene TRBV7-3; 8 bases are shared with TRBD2. V lost 5 bases and J lost 15; bases outside the gene matches: 10. The CDR3 has 12 amino acids. CDR1 and CDR2 (germline): SGHTA, FQGTGA. The CDR3 DNA is TGTGCCAGCAGCAAAGGGCGGGAGGTCTTATATTTT. Protein product: CASSKGREVLYF.

V and J are TRBV19 and TRBJ2-7, with D possibly matching TRBD2 (6 bases). V gave up 1 base and J gave up 6 bases, with 10 bases separating them. Germline values: CDR1 LNHDA, CDR2 SQIVND (reference sequence). The CDR3 consists of 13 residues. The CDR3 bases are TGTGCCAGTAGTATAGTCGGGGGAGGCGAGCAGTACTTC. As protein: CASSIVGGGEQYF.

The rearrangement joins TRBV5-1 to TRBJ1-4, with D perhaps matching TRBD1 (5 bases). V lost 4 bases and J lost 0, with 13 bases in between. Germline V lookup: CDR1 SGHRS, CDR2 YFSETQ. CDR3 size: 16 residues. CDR3 in amino acids: CASSGKVGATNEKLFF. CDR3 DNA: TGCGCCAGCAGCGGAAAAGTGGGGGCAACTAATGAAAAACTGTTTTTT.

This chain connects TRBV28 to TRBJ2-5; D not certain. Germline loops: CDR1 MDHEN, CDR2 SYDVKM. The CDR3 is made up of 13 amino acids. With 5 bases removed from V and 4 bases from J, the gap between germline ends came to 11 bases. DNA for the CDR3: TGTGCCAGCAGTCCTAAGAGCCGAGAGACCCAGTACTTC. Protein product: CASSPKSRETQYF. Supplemented by reference TRBV28 and TRBJ2-5, the full variable domain reads DVKVTQSSRYLVKRTGEKVFLECVQDMDHENMFWYRQDPGLGLRLIYFSYDVKMKEKGDIPEGYSVSREKKERFSLILESASTNQTSMYLCASSPKSRETQYFGPGTRLLVL.

V and J are TRBV28 and TRBJ2-5, with 13 nucleotides matching TRBD2. This CDR3 contains 18 residues. The germline CDR1 and CDR2 sequences are MDHEN and SYDVKM. Trimming cost V 7 bases and J 4 bases; bases outside gene matches: 15. For the CDR3, the DNA is TGTGCCAGCACCCCCCGAACATTGAGGACTAGCGGGAGAGAGACCCAGTACTTC. Encoded protein: CASTPRTLRTSGRETQYF.

The rearrangement links TRBV28 to TRBJ2-1; possibly TRBD1 or TRBD2 for D (5 bases each). The germline V gene has CDR1 MDHEN and CDR2 SYDVKM. The CDR3 is made up of 13 amino acids. V was shortened by 6 bases and J by 7 bases, with 13 bases between the two germline ends. CDR3 loop: CASSLNWGNEQFF. As DNA, the CDR3 is TGTGCCAGCAGCTTAAATTGGGGGAATGAGCAGTTCTTC.

CDR3 protein: CASSLAPTGRRYEQYF. The DNA of the CDR3 is TGTGCCAGCAGCTTGGCCCCGACAGGGCGGAGGTACGAGCAGTACTTC. The chain couples TRBV5-6 to TRBJ2-7; 7 bases are a match to TRBD1. Germline loops: CDR1 SGHDT, CDR2 YYEEEE. Unmatched junction bases numbered 10, after V lost 0 bases and J lost 4 bases. The CDR3 contains 16 residues.